One T cell receptor beta chain is described in this entry. The data belong to a study of regulatory T cells in long-lasting Graves disease. Researchers made TCR beta libraries by using iRepertoire HTBI primers and running Arm-PCR on CDR3 regions. Each CDR3 protein is one row after TCRdb ran MiXCR on the multiplex PCR reads. The table shows 240,000 or so distinct CDR3 sequences, with 20% occurring only once. The V and J ends lost 2 bases and 9 bases, in that order; junction bases with no gene match: 8. CDR1 is MNHEY and CDR2 is SVGAGI in the germline V gene. The CDR3 spans 16 residues. Sample time point: newly diagnosed GD, antithyroid drugs for less than 3 months. There was RNA extracted from PBMCs, and the TCR library was made from it.

The chain links TRBV6-5 to TRBJ2-1; 12 bases align to TRBD2. The starting material was peripheral blood mononuclear cells (PBMCs), obtained at new diagnosis, from a patient treated with antithyroid drugs. This receptor was identified in a female donor with Graves disease. CDR3 amino acids: CASSYLLTSGRSEQFF. DNA for the CDR3: TGTGCCAGCAGTTACCTCCTTACTAGCGGGAGGAGTGAGCAGTTCTTC.